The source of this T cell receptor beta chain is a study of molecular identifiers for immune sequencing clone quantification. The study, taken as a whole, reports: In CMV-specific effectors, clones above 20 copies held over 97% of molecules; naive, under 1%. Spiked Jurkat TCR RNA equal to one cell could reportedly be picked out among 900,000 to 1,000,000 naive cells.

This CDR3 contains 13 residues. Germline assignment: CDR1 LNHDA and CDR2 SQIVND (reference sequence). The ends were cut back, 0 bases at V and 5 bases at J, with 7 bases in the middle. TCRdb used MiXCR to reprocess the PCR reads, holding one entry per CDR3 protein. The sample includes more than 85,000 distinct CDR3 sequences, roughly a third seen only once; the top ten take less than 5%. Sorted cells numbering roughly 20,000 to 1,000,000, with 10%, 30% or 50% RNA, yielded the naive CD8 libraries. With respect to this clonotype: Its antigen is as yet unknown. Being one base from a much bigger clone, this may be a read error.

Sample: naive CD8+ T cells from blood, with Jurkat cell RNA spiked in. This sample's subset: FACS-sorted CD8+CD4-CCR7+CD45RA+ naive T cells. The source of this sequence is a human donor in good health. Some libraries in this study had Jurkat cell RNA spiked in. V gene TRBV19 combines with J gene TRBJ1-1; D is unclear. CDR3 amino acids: CASSIELWTEAFF. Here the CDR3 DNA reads TGTGCCAGTAGTATAGAATTGTGGACTGAAGCTTTCTTT.